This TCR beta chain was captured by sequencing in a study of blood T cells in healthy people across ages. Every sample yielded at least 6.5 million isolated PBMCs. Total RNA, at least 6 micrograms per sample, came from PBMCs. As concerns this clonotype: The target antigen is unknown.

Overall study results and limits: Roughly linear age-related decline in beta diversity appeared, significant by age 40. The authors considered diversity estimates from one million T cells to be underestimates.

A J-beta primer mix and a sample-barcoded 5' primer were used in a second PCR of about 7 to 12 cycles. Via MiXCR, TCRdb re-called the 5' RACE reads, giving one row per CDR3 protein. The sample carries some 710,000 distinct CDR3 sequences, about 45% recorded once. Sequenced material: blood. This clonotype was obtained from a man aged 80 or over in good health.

CDR3 DNA: TGTGCCACCCTCGGGACCAACACAGATACGCAGTATTTT. Translated, it gives CATLGTNTDTQYF. V usage is TRBV10-3 and J usage is TRBJ2-3, with D tentatively TRBD1 or TRBD2 (5 bases each). Looked up from germline, CDR1 is ENHRY and CDR2 is SYGVKD. There are 13 residues in the CDR3. Trimming pared 10 bases from V and 2 bases from J, leaving 13 bases between.